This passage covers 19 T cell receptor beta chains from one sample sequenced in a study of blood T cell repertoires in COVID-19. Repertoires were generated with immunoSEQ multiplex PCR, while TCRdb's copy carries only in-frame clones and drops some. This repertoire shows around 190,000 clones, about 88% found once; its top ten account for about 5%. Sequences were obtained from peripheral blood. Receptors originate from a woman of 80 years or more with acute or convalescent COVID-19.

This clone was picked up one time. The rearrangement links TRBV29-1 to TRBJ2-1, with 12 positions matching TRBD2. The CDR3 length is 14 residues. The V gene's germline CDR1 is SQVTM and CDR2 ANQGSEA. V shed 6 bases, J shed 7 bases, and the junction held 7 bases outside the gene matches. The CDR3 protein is CSVTTSGRRNEQFF. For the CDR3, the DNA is TGCAGCGTAACGACTAGCGGGAGACGGAATGAGCAGTTCTTC.

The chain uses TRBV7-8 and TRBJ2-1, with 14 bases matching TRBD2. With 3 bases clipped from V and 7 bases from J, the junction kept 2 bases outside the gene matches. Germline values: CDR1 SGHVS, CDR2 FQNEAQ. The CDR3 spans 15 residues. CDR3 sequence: CASSFRLAGGNEQFF. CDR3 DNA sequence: TGTGCCAGCAGCTTTCGACTAGCGGGAGGGAATGAGCAGTTCTTC.

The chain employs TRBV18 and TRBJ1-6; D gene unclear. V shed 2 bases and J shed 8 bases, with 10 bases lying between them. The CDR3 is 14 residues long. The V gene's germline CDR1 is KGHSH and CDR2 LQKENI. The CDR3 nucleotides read TGTGCCAGCTCACCAGGGCAGAGGGATTCACCCCTCCACTTT. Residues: CASSPGQRDSPLHF.

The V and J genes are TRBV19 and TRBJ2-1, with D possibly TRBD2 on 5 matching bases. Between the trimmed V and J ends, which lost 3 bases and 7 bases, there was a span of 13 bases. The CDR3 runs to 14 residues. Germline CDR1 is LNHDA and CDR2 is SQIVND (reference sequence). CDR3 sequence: CASSIPGIGNEQFF. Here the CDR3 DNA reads TGTGCCAGTAGTATCCCGGGGATCGGAAATGAGCAGTTCTTC.

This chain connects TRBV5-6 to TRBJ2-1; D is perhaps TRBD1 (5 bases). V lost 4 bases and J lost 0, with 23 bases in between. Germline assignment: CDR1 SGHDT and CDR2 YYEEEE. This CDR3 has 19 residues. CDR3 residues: CASSPTSRQRNRSYNEQFF. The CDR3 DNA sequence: TGTGCCAGCAGCCCCACCAGTCGACAGAGGAACCGCTCCTACAATGAGCAGTTCTTC.

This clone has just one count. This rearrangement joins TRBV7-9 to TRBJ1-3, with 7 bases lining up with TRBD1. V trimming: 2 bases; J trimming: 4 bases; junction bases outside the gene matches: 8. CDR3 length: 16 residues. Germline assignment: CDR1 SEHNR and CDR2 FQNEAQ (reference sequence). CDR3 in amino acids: CASSLKEGGVGNTIYF. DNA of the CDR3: TGTGCCAGCAGCTTAAAAGAAGGGGGCGTAGGAAACACCATATATTTT.

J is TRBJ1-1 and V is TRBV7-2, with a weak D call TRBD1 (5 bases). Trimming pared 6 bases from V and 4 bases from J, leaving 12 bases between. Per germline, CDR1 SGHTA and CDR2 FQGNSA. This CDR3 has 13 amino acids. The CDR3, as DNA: TGTGCCAGCAGTTCACAGGTCCCCACTGAAGCTTTCTTT. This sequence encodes CASSSQVPTEAFF.

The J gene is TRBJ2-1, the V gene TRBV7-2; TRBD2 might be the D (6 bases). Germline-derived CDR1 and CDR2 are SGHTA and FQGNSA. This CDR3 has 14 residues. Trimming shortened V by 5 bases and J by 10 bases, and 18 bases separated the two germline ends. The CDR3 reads CASSVQIAGNEQFF. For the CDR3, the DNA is TGTGCCAGCAGCGTTCAGATTGCGGGAAACGAGCAGTTCTTC.

The CDR3 coding sequence is TGCAGCGTTTCGACAGGGTTGAGCAATCAGCCCCAGCATTTT. Translated: CSVSTGLSNQPQHF. The chain carries TRBV29-1 and TRBJ1-5; the match to TRBD1 covers 7 bases. The length of the CDR3 is 14 residues. CDR1 and CDR2 from the germline V gene are SQVTM and ANQGSEA. V lost 5 bases, J lost 1 base, and 5 bases stayed unmatched.

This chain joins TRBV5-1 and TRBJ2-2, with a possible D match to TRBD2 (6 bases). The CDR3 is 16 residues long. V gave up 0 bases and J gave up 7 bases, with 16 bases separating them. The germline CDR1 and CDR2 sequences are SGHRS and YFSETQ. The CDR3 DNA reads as TGCGCCAGCAGCTTGGACCCCGGGACTTTAAACGGGGAGCTGTTTTTT. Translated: CASSLDPGTLNGELFF.

The CDR3 sequence: CASSRVADGIYEQYF. The CDR3 DNA follows: TGTGCCAGCAGTAGGGTAGCGGACGGGATCTACGAGCAGTACTTC. The chain links TRBV6-5 to TRBJ2-7; possible D gene TRBD2, 6 bases. The CDR3 extends over 15 amino acids. Deletions cut 5 bases from V and 3 bases from J, with 17 bases between. In germline, CDR1 is MNHEY, CDR2 SVGAGI.

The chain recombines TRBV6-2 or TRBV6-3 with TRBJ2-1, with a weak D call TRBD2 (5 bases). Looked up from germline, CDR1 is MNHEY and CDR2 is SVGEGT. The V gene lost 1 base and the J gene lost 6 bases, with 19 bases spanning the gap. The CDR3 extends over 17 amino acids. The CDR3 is CASSYYSVGVSSNEQFF. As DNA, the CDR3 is TGTGCCAGCAGTTACTATAGCGTGGGAGTATCGTCCAATGAGCAGTTCTTC.

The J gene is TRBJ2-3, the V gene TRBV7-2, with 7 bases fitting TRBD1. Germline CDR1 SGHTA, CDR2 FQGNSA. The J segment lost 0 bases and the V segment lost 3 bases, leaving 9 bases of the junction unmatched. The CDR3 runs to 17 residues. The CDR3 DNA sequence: TGTGCCAGCAGCTTTTTCGACTACAGGGGTAGCACAGATACGCAGTATTTT. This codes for CASSFFDYRGSTDTQYF. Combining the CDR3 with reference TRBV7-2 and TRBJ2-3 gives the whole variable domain GAGVSQSPSNKVTEKGKDVELRCDPISGHTALYWYRQSLGQGLEFLIYFQGNSAPDKSGLPSDRFSAERTGGSVSTLTIQRTQQEDSAVYLCASSFFDYRGSTDTQYFGPGTRLTVL.

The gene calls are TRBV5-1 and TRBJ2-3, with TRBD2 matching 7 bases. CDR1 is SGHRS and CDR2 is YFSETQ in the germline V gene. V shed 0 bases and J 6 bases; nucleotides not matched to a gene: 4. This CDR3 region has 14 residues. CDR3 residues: CASSLGTSVDTQYF. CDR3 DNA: TGCGCCAGCAGCTTGGGGACTAGTGTGGATACGCAGTATTTT.

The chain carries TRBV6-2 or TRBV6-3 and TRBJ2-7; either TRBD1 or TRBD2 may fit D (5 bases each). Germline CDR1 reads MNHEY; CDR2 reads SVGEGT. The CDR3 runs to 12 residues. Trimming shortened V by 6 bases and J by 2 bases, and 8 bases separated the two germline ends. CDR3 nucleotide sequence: TGTGCCAGCAGCCAGGGAGCCTACGAGCAGTACTTC. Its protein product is CASSQGAYEQYF.

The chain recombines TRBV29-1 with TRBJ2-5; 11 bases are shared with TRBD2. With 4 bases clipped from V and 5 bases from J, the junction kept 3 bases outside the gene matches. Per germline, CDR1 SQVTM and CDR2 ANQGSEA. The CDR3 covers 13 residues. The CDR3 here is CSVVASGRETQYF. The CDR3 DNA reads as TGCAGCGTTGTGGCTAGCGGGAGGGAGACCCAGTACTTC.

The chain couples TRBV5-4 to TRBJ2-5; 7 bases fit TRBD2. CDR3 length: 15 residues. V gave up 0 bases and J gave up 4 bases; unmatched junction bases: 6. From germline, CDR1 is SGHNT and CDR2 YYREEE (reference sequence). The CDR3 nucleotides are TGTGCCAGCAGCTTGGCGGCGGGAGCTGGAGAGACCCAGTACTTC. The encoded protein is CASSLAAGAGETQYF.

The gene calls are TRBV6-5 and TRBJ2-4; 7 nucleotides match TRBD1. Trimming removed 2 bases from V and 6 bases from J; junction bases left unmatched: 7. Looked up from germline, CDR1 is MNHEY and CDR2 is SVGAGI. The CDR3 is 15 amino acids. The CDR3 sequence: CASSYPTGSGNIQYF. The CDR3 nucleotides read TGTGCCAGCAGTTACCCGACAGGGAGCGGAAACATTCAGTACTTC.

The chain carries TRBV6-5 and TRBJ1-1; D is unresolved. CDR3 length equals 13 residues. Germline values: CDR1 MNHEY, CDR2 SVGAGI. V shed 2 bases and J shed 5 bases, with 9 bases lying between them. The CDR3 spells CASSYRLGTEAFF. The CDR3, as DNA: TGTGCCAGCAGTTACAGGCTAGGAACTGAAGCTTTCTTT.